These 8 T cell receptor beta chains were sequenced from one sample in a study of blood T cell repertoires in COVID-19. Repertoires were generated with immunoSEQ multiplex PCR, while TCRdb's copy carries only in-frame clones and drops some. This sample yields about 67,000 clones, of which around 86% are seen a single time; roughly 8.5% belongs to the top ten. The sequenced material came from peripheral blood. Receptor source: a man between 45 and 60 years old with active COVID-19.

There are a few counts of this clone. The germline gene is not matched at one end of the junction; a read error may be the cause. The J gene is TRBJ1-5, the V gene TRBV6-5; 7 bases fit TRBD1. CDR3 length: 14 amino acids. Germline V gene sequence: CDR1 MNHEY, CDR2 SVGAGI. As DNA, the CDR3 is TGTGCCAGCAGTTACGCGGGACAGAATCCGCCCCAGCATTTT. Translated: CASSYAGQNPPQHF.

This chain joins TRBV6-2 or TRBV6-3 and TRBJ2-7, with TRBD2 as a possible D gene (5 bases). The CDR3 sequence is 14 residues long. V was cut by 6 bases and J by 0 bases, with 12 bases left in between. In germline, CDR1 is MNHEY, CDR2 SVGEGT. The CDR3 sequence: CASSSDWNSYEQYF. In DNA form, the CDR3 reads TGTGCCAGCAGCTCGGACTGGAACTCCTACGAGCAGTACTTC.

This chain joins TRBV7-2 and TRBJ2-1, with 9 bases lining up with TRBD2. Germline CDR1 reads SGHTA; CDR2 reads FQGNSA. There are 15 residues in the CDR3. After removal of 4 bases from V and 7 bases from J, the junction contained 8 bases not matched to a gene. As DNA, the CDR3 is TGTGCCAGCAGCTACGGAGGAGGACTAGCGAATGAGCAGTTCTTC. The encoded protein is CASSYGGGLANEQFF. Looking up the rest from reference TRBV7-2 and TRBJ2-1 gives the full variable domain: GAGVSQSPSNKVTEKGKDVELRCDPISGHTALYWYRQSLGQGLEFLIYFQGNSAPDKSGLPSDRFSAERTGGSVSTLTIQRTQQEDSAVYLCASSYGGGLANEQFFGPGTRLTVL.

This clone was picked up one time. The chain couples TRBV6-5 to TRBJ1-1, with 7 positions matching TRBD1. The CDR3 consists of 14 residues. Looked up from germline, CDR1 is MNHEY and CDR2 is SVGAGI. The V gene end was trimmed by 6 bases and the J gene end by 1 base; junction bases not matched to a gene: 5. CDR3 nucleotides: TGTGCCAGCAGCCGGGGACAGTCGAACACTGAAGCTTTCTTT. It codes for CASSRGQSNTEAFF.

This chain links TRBV9 with TRBJ2-3; D is unresolved. This CDR3 contains 13 residues. V was pared by 7 bases and J by 6 bases, with 15 bases between. Germline CDR1 SGDLS, CDR2 YYNGEE. The DNA for the CDR3 is TGTGCCAGCGGCGGCACCCCCGGGGATACGCAGTATTTT. Residues: CASGGTPGDTQYF.

The chain carries TRBV9 and TRBJ1-3; D is uncertain. Germline V CDR1 and CDR2: SGDLS, YYNGEE. The CDR3 length is 13 residues. The germline V and J ends were trimmed by 2 bases and 0 bases, with 3 bases remaining between them. CDR3 coding DNA: TGTGCCAGCAGCGTCAACTCTGGAAACACCATATATTTT. It codes for CASSVNSGNTIYF.

The J gene is TRBJ2-7, the V gene TRBV7-3; TRBD2 is a possible D gene (5 bases). V was cut by 4 bases and J by 3 bases, with 10 bases left in between. The CDR3 has 13 amino acids. Looked up from germline, CDR1 is SGHTA and CDR2 is FQGTGA. The CDR3 coding sequence is TGTGCCAGCAGCTCCAGCGGTGGCTACGAGCAGTACTTC. Translation: CASSSSGGYEQYF.

The J gene is TRBJ1-1, the V gene TRBV9; D not certain. The CDR3 runs to 13 residues. Trimming stripped 0 bases from V and 4 bases from J, with 7 bases between. Germline V gives CDR1 SGDLS, CDR2 YYNGEE. The CDR3 region has the DNA TGTGCCAGCAGCGTAGTTGAGGGCACTGAAGCTTTCTTT. It codes for CASSVVEGTEAFF. The full variable domain, its missing parts supplied by reference TRBV9 and TRBJ1-1, is DSGVTQTPKHLITATGQRVTLRCSPRSGDLSVYWYQQSLDQGLQFLIQYYNGEERAKGNILERFSAQQFPDLHSELNLSSLELGDSALYFCASSVVEGTEAFFGQGTRLTVV.